Reported below is one TCR beta chain. Its antigen is undetermined. The CDR3 is 17 amino acids. Unmatched junction bases numbered 9, after V lost 5 bases and J lost 0 bases. Germline CDR1 reads LGHNA; CDR2 reads YNFKEQ. This sample is part of a study of cytomegalovirus exposure and HLA in healthy donors. Overall study: Ancestry clustering placed around 80% of under 450 genotyped donors in the Caucasian-associated cluster. Findings and caveats of the study: Accurate prediction of most subjects' HLA-A and HLA-B alleles from TCR beta sequences was reported. Published work reported that the classifier diagnosed cytomegalovirus status with high specificity and sensitivity. TRBV6-2, TRBV6-3 and other indistinguishable V segments were excluded.

Vbeta (60) and Jbeta (13) primers were used in the PCR. The table came from immunoSEQ multiplex PCR; TCRdb's copy has only in-frame clones and leaves some out. The sample contains 150,000 to 200,000 clones, nearly 80% of which appear only once. Material for sequencing was PBMCs. This TCR came from a woman in her twenties or thirties in good health and CMV-seropositive. The genes are TRBV4-2 and TRBJ2-1, with 8 bases identical to TRBD2. For the CDR3, the DNA is TGTGCCAGCAGCACACGGACTAGCATTAGCTCCTACAATGAGCAGTTCTTC. Its translation: CASSTRTSISSYNEQFF.